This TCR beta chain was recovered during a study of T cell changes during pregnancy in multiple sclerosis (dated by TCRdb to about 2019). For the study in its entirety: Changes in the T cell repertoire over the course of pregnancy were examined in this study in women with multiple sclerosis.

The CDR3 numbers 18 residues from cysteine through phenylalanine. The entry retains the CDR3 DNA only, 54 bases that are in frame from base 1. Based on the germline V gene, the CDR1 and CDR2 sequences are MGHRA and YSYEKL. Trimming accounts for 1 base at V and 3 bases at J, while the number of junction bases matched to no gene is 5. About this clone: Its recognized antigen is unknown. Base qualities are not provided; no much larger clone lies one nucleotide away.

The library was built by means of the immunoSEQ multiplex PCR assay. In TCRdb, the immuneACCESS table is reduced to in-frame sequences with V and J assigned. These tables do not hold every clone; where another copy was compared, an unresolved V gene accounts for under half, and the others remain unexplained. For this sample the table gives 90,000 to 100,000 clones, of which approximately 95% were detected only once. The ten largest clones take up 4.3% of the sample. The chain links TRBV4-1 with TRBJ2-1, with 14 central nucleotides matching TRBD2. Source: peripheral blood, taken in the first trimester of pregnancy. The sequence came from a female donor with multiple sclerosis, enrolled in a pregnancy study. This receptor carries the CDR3 CASSQGGGLAGVYNEQFF. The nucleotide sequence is TGCGCCAGCAGCCAAGGGGGGGGACTAGCGGGGGTCTACAATGAGCAGTTCTTC.